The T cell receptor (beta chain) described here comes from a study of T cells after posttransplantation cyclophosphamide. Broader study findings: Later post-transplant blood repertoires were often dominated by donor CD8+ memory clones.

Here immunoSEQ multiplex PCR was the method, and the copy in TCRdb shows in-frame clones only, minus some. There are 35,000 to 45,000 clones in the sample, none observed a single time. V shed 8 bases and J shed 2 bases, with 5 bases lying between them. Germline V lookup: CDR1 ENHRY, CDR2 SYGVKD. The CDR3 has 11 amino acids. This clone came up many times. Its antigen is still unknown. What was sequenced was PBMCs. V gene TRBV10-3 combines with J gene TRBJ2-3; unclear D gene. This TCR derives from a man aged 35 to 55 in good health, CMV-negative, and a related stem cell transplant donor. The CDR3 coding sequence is TGTGCCATCCGGGTCACAGATACGCAGTATTTT. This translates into CAIRVTDTQYF.